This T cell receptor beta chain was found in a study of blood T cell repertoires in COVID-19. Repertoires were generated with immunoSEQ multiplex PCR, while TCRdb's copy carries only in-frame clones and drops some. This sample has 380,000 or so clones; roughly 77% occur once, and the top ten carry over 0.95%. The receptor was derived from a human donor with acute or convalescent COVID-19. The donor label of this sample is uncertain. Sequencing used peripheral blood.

The CDR3 sequence is CASSEFLAGGIKETQYF. The CDR3 nucleotides are TGTGCCAGCAGTGAGTTTCTAGCTGGGGGGATAAAAGAGACCCAGTACTTC. V gene TRBV2 combines with J gene TRBJ2-5; TRBD2 might be the D (6 bases). The CDR3 has 17 residues. V was pared by 3 bases and J by 3 bases, with 20 bases between. Germline CDR1 reads SNHLY; CDR2 reads FYNNEI.